Listed below are T cell receptor beta chains from one sample, sequenced in a study of T cells in Graves' hyperthyroidism and ophthalmopathy. TCRdb called the multiplex PCR reads again in MiXCR, with one record for every CDR3 protein. The repertoire includes 250,000 to 350,000 distinct CDR3 sequences, roughly 15% of them detected once, and approximately 33% sits in the top ten. Sequencing was performed on blood. Receptors were obtained from a man aged 30-40 years with Graves' hyperthyroidism. CDR3s include the opening cysteine and the closing phenylalanine or tryptophan. The D gene is left open where the match is weak. Clone size, where shown, is once, few, many, or a class for clones that have expanded.

size	D	V	J	DNA	CDR3
many	TRBD2	TRBV3-1	TRBJ2-7	TGTGCCAGCAGGTCAACTAGCGGGAAGAGCTCCTACGAGCAGTACTTC	CASRSTSGKSSYEQYF
many	.	TRBV7-2	TRBJ1-6	TGTGCCAGCAGCTACTACAGGGAATCACCCCTCCACTTT	CASSYYRESPLHF
.	.	TRBV14	TRBJ2-1	TGTGCCAGCAGCCAAGAATTGAGGGATGAGCAGTTCTTC	CASSQELRDEQFF
.	.	TRBV20-1	TRBJ1-5	TGCAGTGCGTGGGACGGCGGGGGCAATCAGCCCCAGCATTTT	CSAWDGGGNQPQHF
few	TRBD2	TRBV24-1	TRBJ2-3	TGTGCCACCAGTGATTTCCGGACTAGCGGGACTAGCACAGATACGCAGTATTTT	CATSDFRTSGTSTDTQYF
many	.	TRBV18	TRBJ1-5	TGTGCCAGCTCACGACTACAGGGAACTCAGCCCCAGCATTTT	CASSRLQGTQPQHF
many	.	TRBV24-1	TRBJ2-1	TGTGCCACCAGTGGGACTCTCCCCAATGAGCAGTTCTTC	CATSGTLPNEQFF
.	TRBD1	TRBV2	TRBJ2-7	TGTGCCAGCAGTCGCTACAGGGGATCACAGTACGAGCAGTACTTC	CASSRYRGSQYEQYF
many	.	TRBV12-3/TRBV12-4	TRBJ1-1	TGTGCCAGCACTAAAGGACGGGGGAACACTGAAGCTTTCTTT	CASTKGRGNTEAFF
few	.	TRBV10-2	TRBJ2-7	TGCGCCAGCAGTGCTTACAGGGAGGAGAGCGAGCAGTACTTC	CASSAYREESEQYF
many	TRBD2	TRBV6-1	TRBJ2-1	TGTGCCAGCAGTGAAGCTACGGGGCGACTAGCGGGAGGTAGCTCCTACAATGAGCAGTTCTTC	CASSEATGRLAGGSSYNEQFF
.	.	TRBV5-6	TRBJ2-3	TGTGCCAGCAGTTTTATTTTAACAACAGATACGCAGTATTTT	CASSFILTTDTQYF
many	TRBD2	TRBV20-1	TRBJ2-1	TGCAGCATAGCGGGAGGACTCAATGAGCAGTTCTTC	CSIAGGLNEQFF
many	TRBD1	TRBV24-1	TRBJ1-2	TGTGCCACCAGTGACCGGACAGGCTTGGGCTACACCTTC	CATSDRTGLGYTF
.	.	TRBV20-1	TRBJ2-2	TGCAGTGCTCATAAAGCGGGCGCGAACACCGGGGAGCTGTTTTTT	CSAHKAGANTGELFF
.	.	TRBV24-1	TRBJ2-7	TGTGCCACCAGTGATTTTAAAGGGGAGCAGTACTTC	CATSDFKGEQYF
few	.	TRBV11-2	TRBJ1-2	TGTGCCAGCAGCCCCTGGCAGCACCCCAACTATGGCTACACCTTC	CASSPWQHPNYGYTF
many	.	TRBV18	TRBJ2-3	TGTGCCAGCTCACCGCGACAGGTGTTCACAGATACGCAGTATTTT	CASSPRQVFTDTQYF
.	.	TRBV12-3/TRBV12-4	TRBJ1-2	TGTGCCAGCAGTTTATCGGGGGGCCATGGCTACACCTTC	CASSLSGGHGYTF
.	.	TRBV20-1	TRBJ2-1	TGCAGTGCTAGAGAGCACATTGAGCCACCCTACAATGAGCAGTTCTTC	CSAREHIEPPYNEQFF
many	.	TRBV7-6	TRBJ2-1	TGTGCCAGCAGCTCGCGGGGTAGCTCCTACAATGAGCAGTTCTTC	CASSSRGSSYNEQFF
.	TRBD2	TRBV10-3	TRBJ2-2	TGTGCCATCAGCCCACTAGCGGGAGCCACAATAGGCACCGGGGAGCTGTTTTTT	CAISPLAGATIGTGELFF
.	.	TRBV27	TRBJ2-1	TGTGCCAGCAGTTTGCTCGGTCCAGGGGACTACAATGAGCAGTTCTTC	CASSLLGPGDYNEQFF
.	.	TRBV4-1	TRBJ2-7	TGCGCCAGCAGCCCCGGCAGCAGGTACGTCTCCTACGAGCAGTACTTC	CASSPGSRYVSYEQYF
many	TRBD2	TRBV5-1	TRBJ2-1	TGCGCCAGCAGCTTGGTGGGGACTAGCGACACCAATGAGCAGTTCTTC	CASSLVGTSDTNEQFF
.	TRBD1	TRBV9	TRBJ2-7	TGTGCCAGCAGTACGAGGACAGGGAGCTCCTACGAGCAGTACTTC	CASSTRTGSSYEQYF